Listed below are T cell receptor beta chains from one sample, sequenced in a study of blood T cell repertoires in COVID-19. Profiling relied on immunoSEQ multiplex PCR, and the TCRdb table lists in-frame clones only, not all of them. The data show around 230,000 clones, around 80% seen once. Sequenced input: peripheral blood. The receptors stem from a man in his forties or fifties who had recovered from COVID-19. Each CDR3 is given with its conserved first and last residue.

CASSITGDGTDTQYF TRBJ2-3 TRBV4-3
CASSLGGTSNQPQHF TRBJ1-5 TRBV5-1
CASSLDISGPTDTQYF TRBJ2-3 TRBV5-1
CASSLDQWYGDSRVGIGYTF TRBJ1-2 TRBV11-3
CASSLRGANDNEQFF TRBJ2-1 TRBV27
CASSAGQGWTGGELFF TRBJ2-2 TRBV2
CATSDLPGDSYPSSYNEQFF TRBJ2-1 TRBV24-1
CASSLRQTGWSGELFF TRBJ2-2 TRBV7-2
CASRFGQGAGQPQHF TRBJ1-5 TRBV6-5
CASSPQQDRGEQFF TRBJ2-1 TRBV3-1/TRBV3-2
CASSERRDLYNEQFF TRBJ2-1 TRBV6-1
CSAGQGRTDTQYF TRBJ2-3 TRBV29-1
CASSFPGRGRNTEAFF TRBJ1-1 TRBV7-8
CASSYLGNEQFF TRBJ2-1 TRBV6-2/TRBV6-3